This T cell receptor (beta chain) was recovered during a study of blood T cell repertoires in COVID-19. The wider study: Sites in the United States, Italy and Spain provided acute and convalescent COVID-19 samples. From T cells, B-cell-depleted T cells, or PBMCs came the material, which was cDNA or gDNA.

The germline V gene has CDR1 SGHNT and CDR2 YYREEE (reference sequence). The CDR3 sequence is 14 residues long. Trimming took off 4 bases at V and 7 bases at J, with 12 bases between the two ends. Original processing notes: Reference gene primer amplification yielded estimated nucleated cell counts. The assay was immunoSEQ multiplex PCR, and TCRdb's table has in-frame clones only and misses some. V and J calls and clone size follow that table, whereas D and trimming were derived from the DNA. The sample lists approximately 97,000 clones; around 88% were seen once. The sequenced sample was peripheral blood. The chain recombines TRBV5-4 with TRBJ1-6; D is perhaps TRBD1 (6 bases). The receptor was derived from a woman of 80 years or more with acute or convalescent COVID-19. The CDR3 coding sequence is TGTGCCAGCAGCCCCGGCCAGGGGAATTCACCCCTCCACTTT. Protein: CASSPGQGNSPLHF.